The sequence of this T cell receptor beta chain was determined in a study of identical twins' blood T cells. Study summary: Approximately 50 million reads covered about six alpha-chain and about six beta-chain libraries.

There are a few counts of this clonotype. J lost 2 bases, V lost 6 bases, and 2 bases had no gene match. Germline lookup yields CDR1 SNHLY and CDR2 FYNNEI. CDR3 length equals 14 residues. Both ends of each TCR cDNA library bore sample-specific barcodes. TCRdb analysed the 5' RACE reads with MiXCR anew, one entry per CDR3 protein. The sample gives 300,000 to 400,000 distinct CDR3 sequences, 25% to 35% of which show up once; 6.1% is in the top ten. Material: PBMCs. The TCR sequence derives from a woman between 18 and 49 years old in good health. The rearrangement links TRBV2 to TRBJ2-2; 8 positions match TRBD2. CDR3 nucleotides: TGTGCCAGCAGACTAGCGGATAACACCGGGGAGCTGTTTTTT. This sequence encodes CASRLADNTGELFF.